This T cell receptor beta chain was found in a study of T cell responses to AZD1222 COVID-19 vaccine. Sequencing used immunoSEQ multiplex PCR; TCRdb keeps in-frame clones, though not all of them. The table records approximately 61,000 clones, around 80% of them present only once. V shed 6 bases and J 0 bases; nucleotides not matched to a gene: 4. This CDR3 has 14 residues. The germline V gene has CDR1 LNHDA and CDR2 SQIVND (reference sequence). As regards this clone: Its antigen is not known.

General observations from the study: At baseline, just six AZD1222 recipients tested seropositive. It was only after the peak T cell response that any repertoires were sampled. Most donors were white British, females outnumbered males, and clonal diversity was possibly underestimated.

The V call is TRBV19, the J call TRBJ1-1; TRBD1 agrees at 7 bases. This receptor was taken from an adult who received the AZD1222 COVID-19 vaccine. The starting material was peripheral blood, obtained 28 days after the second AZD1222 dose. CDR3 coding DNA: TGTGCCAGTAGCTCCGGACAGGTGAACACTGAAGCTTTCTTT. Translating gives CASSSGQVNTEAFF.